The present TCR beta chain was sequenced within a study of control samples from healthy donors and cancer patients. This clone was seen more than once but under ten times. The assay was immunoSEQ multiplex PCR, and TCRdb's table has in-frame clones only and misses some. The sample lists over 150,000 clones, around 87% occurring once. V gave up 4 bases and J gave up 7 bases, with 17 bases separating them. CDR3 length equals 15 residues. CDR1 is SGHDT and CDR2 is YYEEEE in the germline V gene. This TCR was recovered from a woman aged 45-65 years in good health. V usage is TRBV5-6 and J usage is TRBJ1-4, with D possibly matching TRBD1 (5 bases). The sequencing input was blood. CDR3 DNA: TGTGCCAGCAGCCCCGGATGGAGGGGCGGTGAAAAACTGTTTTTT. Amino acids: CASSPGWRGGEKLFF.